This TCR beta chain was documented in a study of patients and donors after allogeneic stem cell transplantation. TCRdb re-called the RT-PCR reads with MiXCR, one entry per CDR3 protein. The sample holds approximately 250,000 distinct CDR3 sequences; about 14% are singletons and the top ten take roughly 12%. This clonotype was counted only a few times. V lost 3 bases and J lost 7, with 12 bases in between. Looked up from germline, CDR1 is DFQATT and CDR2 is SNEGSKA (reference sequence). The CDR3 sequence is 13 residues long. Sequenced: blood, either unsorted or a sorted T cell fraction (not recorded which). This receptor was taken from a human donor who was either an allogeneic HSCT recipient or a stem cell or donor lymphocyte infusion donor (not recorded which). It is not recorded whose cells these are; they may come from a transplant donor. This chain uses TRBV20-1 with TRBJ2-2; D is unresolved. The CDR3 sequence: CSASRGDHGELFF. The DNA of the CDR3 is TGCAGTGCTAGTCGTGGGGATCACGGGGAGCTGTTTTTT.